This TCR beta chain was identified during a study of T cell responses to AZD1222 COVID-19 vaccine. Looking at the study overall: Analyses pooled second doses at about 4 or about 12 weeks. Whole-study findings and limits: Regions 160-218 and 743-854 dominated among vaccine-associated CD4 TCRs spanning spike.

Germline-derived CDR1 and CDR2 are LGHNA and YSLEER. CDR3 length equals 15 residues. The trim removed 0 bases at V and 5 bases at J, leaving 4 bases unmatched. With regard to this clone: Its antigen is unknown.

The protocol was immunoSEQ multiplex PCR, while the TCRdb copy is restricted to in-frame clones and leaves out a portion. The data hold about 110,000 clones, with 89% observed a single time. The sequence derives from an adult in good health. The V and J genes are TRBV4-3 and TRBJ1-2; 9 positions match TRBD1. The sequenced sample was peripheral blood, obtained on day 0 of AZD1222 vaccination. CDR3 amino acids: CASSQDHGTGYGYTF. CDR3 DNA: TGCGCCAGCAGCCAAGATCATGGGACAGGGTATGGCTACACCTTC.